This T cell receptor (beta chain) was obtained from a study of OX40 agonist ivuxolimab in advanced cancers. Findings and caveats of the study: Clonal expansion was seen in CD4+ and CD8+ blood T cells by week 6 at 0.1 to 3.0 mg/kg.

This CDR3 has 16 amino acids. Trimming took off 4 bases at V and 4 bases at J, with 20 bases between the two ends. Germline-derived CDR1 and CDR2 are SQVTM and ANQGSEA. A word on this clone: Its antigen is undetermined.

Here immunoSEQ multiplex PCR was the method, and the copy in TCRdb shows in-frame clones only, minus some. The data contain approximately 74,000 clones, over 70% of them singletons. The receptor was derived from an adult with an advanced solid tumor such as melanoma, head and neck, liver or kidney cancer. The chain couples TRBV29-1 to TRBJ1-5, with D tentatively TRBD1 (6 bases). The sample consisted of CD4+ or CD8+ T cells sorted from blood, taken in a trial of the OX40 agonist ivuxolimab. The CDR3: CSVGAGGTGTNQPQHF. DNA for the CDR3: TGCAGCGTTGGGGCGGGGGGGACCGGGACAAATCAGCCCCAGCATTTT.